This T cell receptor (beta chain) was recovered during a study of post-analysis software for immune sequencing data. Incorporated into the TCR beta cDNA libraries were unique molecular identifiers, which served to reduce PCR and sequencing biases. TCRdb redid the calling of the PCR reads with MiXCR, one entry per CDR3 protein. The sample has about 770,000 distinct CDR3 sequences; 40% to 55% are singletons. Germline CDR1 reads MNHNS; CDR2 reads SASEGT. The CDR3 length is 16 residues. Losses at the gene ends were 6 bases for V and 6 bases for J; bases not matched to a gene: 8. This clonotype occurred a few times. Its antigen is undetermined. Study observations and caveats: TRBV5-6, TRBV5-1 and TRBV20-1 belonged to a set of a handful of TRBV segments that were more frequent in patients than controls.

Sequenced input: blood. This sequence was found in a girl aged 10-17 years with multiple sclerosis. This chain connects TRBV6-1 to TRBJ2-1; the match to TRBD2 covers 13 bases. In DNA form, the CDR3 reads TGTGCCAGCAGCGACAGGGGACTAGCGGGACCCAATGAGCAGTTCTTC. Translation: CASSDRGLAGPNEQFF.